This T cell receptor (beta chain) was documented in a study of Graves' ophthalmopathy and Graves' hyperthyroidism. As the template, RNA transcripts were used to amplify TCR beta CDR3 regions. The first round was an RT-PCR with HTBI primers, and the second round was a multiplex PCR. A single record per CDR3 protein comes from TCRdb applying MiXCR to the multiplex PCR reads. The data hold about 620,000 distinct CDR3 sequences, with 22% observed a single time. The germline V gene encodes CDR1 DFQATT and CDR2 SNEGSKA (reference sequence). The CDR3 covers 14 residues. Details on this clonotype: A read error may account for a junction end that differs from germline.

Certain patients were not enrolled. These were patients with other autoimmune diseases, uncontrolled infections, pregnancy or lactation. The sequenced material came from peripheral blood. The sequence derives from a woman aged 18-29 years with stable Graves' hyperthyroidism. Some clones in this sample may be carry-over from other donors' samples. This sequence joins TRBV20-1 and TRBJ2-5; possibly TRBD2 for D (6 bases). CDR3 region: CSARGGDHTETKYF. For the CDR3, the DNA is TGCAGTGCTAGAGGCGGGGACCATACGGAGACCAAGTACTTC.